Presented here are 11 T cell receptor beta chains from one specimen sequenced in a study of blood T cell repertoires in COVID-19. Assay used: immunoSEQ multiplex PCR; TCRdb lists only in-frame clones, some missing. The data show approximately 220,000 clones, roughly nine tenths seen once. Sequenced input: PBMCs or T cells enriched from blood (not recorded which). These receptors all stem from a woman younger than 45 with acute COVID-19.

This chain uses TRBV12-5 with TRBJ1-1; no reliable D call. CDR1 and CDR2 (germline): LGHNT, FRNRAP. Trimming left V 5 bases short and J 1 base short, with 8 bases between. CDR3 length: 13 residues. CDR3 coding DNA: TGTGCTAGTGGTCCCCGACAGAACACTGAAGCTTTCTTT. Amino acid sequence: CASGPRQNTEAFF.

The CDR3 sequence: CSVGLSGGNTEAFF. Here the CDR3 DNA reads TGCAGCGTTGGGTTGTCAGGGGGAAACACTGAAGCTTTCTTT. The chain uses TRBV29-1 and TRBJ1-1; TRBD1 matches 7 bases. CDR1 and CDR2 from the germline V gene are SQVTM and ANQGSEA. J was trimmed by 2 bases and V by 4 bases; bases with no gene match: 7. The CDR3 sequence is 14 residues long. The whole variable domain, remainder taken from reference TRBV29-1 and TRBJ1-1, is SAVISQKPSRDICQRGTSLTIQCQVDSQVTMMFWYRQQPGQSLTLIATANQGSEATYESGFVIDKFPISRPNLTFSTLTVSNMSPEDSSIYLCSVGLSGGNTEAFFGQGTRLTVV.

J is TRBJ2-7 and V is TRBV11-3; no firm D call. Trimming removed 5 bases from V and 0 bases from J, with 8 bases in between. This CDR3 is 13 amino acids long. The germline V gene has CDR1 SGHNT and CDR2 YENEEA. CDR3 in amino acids: CASSPGSSYEQYF. Here the CDR3 DNA reads TGTGCCAGCAGCCCAGGAAGCTCCTACGAGCAGTACTTC.

The chain employs TRBV19 and TRBJ1-5; no clear D gene. V was clipped by 5 bases and J by 4 bases, with 12 bases between them. Per the germline V gene, CDR1 is LNHDA and CDR2 is SQIVND (reference sequence). CDR3 size: 14 residues. CDR3 nucleotide sequence: TGTGCCAGTAGTGCTGGCCGATGGAATCAGCCCCAGCATTTT. As protein: CASSAGRWNQPQHF.

The chain employs TRBV10-3 and TRBJ1-3, with TRBD1 matching 9 bases. This CDR3 contains 14 residues. J was trimmed by 8 bases and V by 6 bases; bases with no gene match: 8. Germline V gene data show CDR1 as ENHRY and CDR2 as SYGVKD. The CDR3, as DNA: TGTGCCATCAGGGAGGACAGGGGCGGGGACACCATATATTTT. Translated: CAIREDRGGDTIYF.

V is TRBV23-1 and J is TRBJ1-4; D unresolved. TRBV23-1 is labeled an ORF, and its function is uncertain. V lost 4 bases, J lost 0 bases, and 12 bases lay in between. The CDR3 length is 16 residues. The CDR3 loop reads CASSPPLGATNEKLFF. The CDR3 nucleotides read TGCGCCAGCAGTCCCCCACTAGGTGCAACTAATGAAAAACTGTTTTTT.

The V call is TRBV7-8, the J call TRBJ2-5, with unresolved D. This CDR3 region has 16 residues. The V end was cut by 0 bases, the J end by 5 bases, with 16 bases between. Looked up from germline, CDR1 is SGHVS and CDR2 is FQNEAQ. The CDR3: CASSLARLGGGETQYF. In nucleotides, the CDR3 is TGTGCCAGCAGCTTAGCTCGGTTAGGCGGTGGGGAGACCCAGTACTTC.

The gene calls are TRBV6-5 and TRBJ1-2; no clear D gene. Germline V lookup: CDR1 MNHEY, CDR2 SVGAGI. V was pared by 0 bases and J by 4 bases, with 9 bases between. This CDR3 is 14 amino acids long. CDR3 bases: TGTGCCAGCAGTTACTCCGGGGTTTCCTATGGCTACACCTTC. It codes for CASSYSGVSYGYTF.

V gene TRBV9 combines with J gene TRBJ1-6, with a tentative D call TRBD1 (5 bases). Trimming stripped 2 bases from V and 8 bases from J, with 11 bases between. The germline V gene has CDR1 SGDLS and CDR2 YYNGEE. This CDR3 has 14 residues. This CDR3 reads CASSVGGGYSPLHF. Here the CDR3 DNA reads TGTGCCAGCAGCGTGGGGGGGGGTTATTCACCCCTCCACTTT.

The V call is TRBV19, the J call TRBJ2-7; no firm D call. V lost 7 bases and J 3 bases, leaving 10 bases between the germline ends. Per germline, CDR1 LNHDA and CDR2 SQIVND (reference sequence). CDR3 size: 12 residues. The CDR3 protein is CASTQFRYEQYF. The CDR3 nucleotides read TGTGCCAGTACCCAGTTTCGCTACGAGCAGTACTTC.

CDR3 nucleotide sequence: TGCGCCAGCAGCTTGGAGGGGACAGCGAACACTGAAGCTTTCTTT. Translated: CASSLEGTANTEAFF. The chain employs TRBV5-1 and TRBJ1-1; 7 bases match TRBD1. V trimming: 0 bases; J trimming: 1 base; junction bases outside the gene matches: 3. The CDR3 has 15 residues. Looked up from germline, CDR1 is SGHRS and CDR2 is YFSETQ.